This TCR beta chain was observed in a study of cytomegalovirus exposure and HLA in healthy donors. Of note for this clone: Its antigen is as yet unknown.

Germline loops: CDR1 SGHRS, CDR2 YFSETQ. The CDR3 length is 13 residues. V lost 2 bases to trimming and J lost 3 bases, with 8 bases between them. Researchers ran the PCR with 60 Vbeta and 13 Jbeta primers. The repertoire was sequenced with immunoSEQ multiplex PCR; TCRdb's copy has only in-frame clones and lacks some. This table has about 98,000 clones, around 77% appearing once. Overall study findings and caveats: The presence/absence work took it that sequencing depth was about the same across donors. Highest at DRB1 and lowest at HLA-C, TCR association rates differed among HLA loci in a later analysis. In an earlier analysis, productive rearrangement rates for most beta V segments clustered near 87% or 30%. TRBV6-2, TRBV6-3 and other indistinguishable V segments were excluded.

The receptor's source is a male donor in good health and CMV-seropositive. This chain links TRBV5-1 with TRBJ1-1, with TRBD1 as a possible D gene (6 bases). The sequenced sample was PBMCs. The CDR3 here is CASSFKGDTEAFF. For the CDR3, the DNA is TGCGCCAGCAGCTTCAAGGGGGACACTGAAGCTTTCTTT.